This T cell receptor beta chain is from a study of blood T cell repertoires in COVID-19. Turning to the study itself: Acute and convalescent COVID-19 samples came from the United States, Italy and Spain. T cells, B-cell-depleted T cells, or PBMCs supplied cDNA or gDNA.

CDR1 LGHDT and CDR2 YNNKEL come from the germline V gene (reference sequence). V shed 0 bases and J shed 5 bases, with 4 bases lying between them. This CDR3 contains 12 residues. In the original processing: Amplified reference gene primers provided the basis for estimating nucleated cell counts. Profiled with immunoSEQ multiplex PCR; TCRdb holds only in-frame clones, not every one. The DNA was the basis for D and trimming; V, J and clone size are from that table. In the table there are about 300,000 clones, around 80% of which are singletons. The sequenced material came from peripheral blood. This clonotype was sampled from a woman aged 50 to 60 with acute or convalescent COVID-19. V usage is TRBV3-1 (or the pseudogene TRBV3-2) and J usage is TRBJ1-2; unclear D gene. CDR3 nucleotides: TGTGCCAGCAGCCAAGACGGGTATGGCTACACCTTC. It codes for CASSQDGYGYTF.